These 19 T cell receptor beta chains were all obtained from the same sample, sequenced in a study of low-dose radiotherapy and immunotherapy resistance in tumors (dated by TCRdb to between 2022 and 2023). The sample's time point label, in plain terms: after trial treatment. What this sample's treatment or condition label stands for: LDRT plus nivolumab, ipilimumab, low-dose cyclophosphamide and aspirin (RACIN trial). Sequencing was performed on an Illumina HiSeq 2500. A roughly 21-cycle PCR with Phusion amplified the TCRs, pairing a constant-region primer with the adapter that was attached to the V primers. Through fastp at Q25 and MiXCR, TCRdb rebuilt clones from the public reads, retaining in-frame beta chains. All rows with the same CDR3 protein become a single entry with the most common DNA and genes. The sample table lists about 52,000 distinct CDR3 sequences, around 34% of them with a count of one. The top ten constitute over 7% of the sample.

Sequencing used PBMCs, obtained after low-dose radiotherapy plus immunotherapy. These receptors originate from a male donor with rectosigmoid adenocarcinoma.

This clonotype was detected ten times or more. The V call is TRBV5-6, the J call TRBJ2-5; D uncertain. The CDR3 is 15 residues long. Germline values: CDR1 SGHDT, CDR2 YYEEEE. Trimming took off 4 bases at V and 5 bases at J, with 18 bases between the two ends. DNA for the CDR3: TGTGCCAGCAGCGAGCTTTTGAGACCTCGGGAGACCCAGTACTTC. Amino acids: CASSELLRPRETQYF.

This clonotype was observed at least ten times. CDR3 residues: CASSVQDYTEAFF. In DNA form, the CDR3 reads TGTGCCAGCAGCGTCCAGGATTACACTGAAGCTTTCTTT. J is TRBJ1-1 and V is TRBV9; D gene ambiguous. Trimming pared 2 bases from V and 3 bases from J, leaving 8 bases between. This CDR3 region has 13 residues. In germline, CDR1 is SGDLS, CDR2 YYNGEE. The variable domain in full, with the rest retrieved from reference TRBV9 and TRBJ1-1, is DSGVTQTPKHLITATGQRVTLRCSPRSGDLSVYWYQQSLDQGLQFLIQYYNGEERAKGNILERFSAQQFPDLHSELNLSSLELGDSALYFCASSVQDYTEAFFGQGTRLTVV.

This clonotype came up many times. CDR3 sequence: CASSFEAGRGFF. Written as DNA, the CDR3 is TGTGCCAGCAGTTTTGAGGCGGGCAGAGGGTTCTTC. The rearrangement links TRBV6-7 to TRBJ2-1, with D tentatively TRBD2 (5 bases). TRBV6-7 is an open reading frame whose function is uncertain. CDR3 length equals 12 residues. Trimming shortened V by 4 bases and J by 15 bases, and 16 bases separated the two germline ends.

The CDR3 is CSVVRDRDATEAFF. CDR3 nucleotide sequence: TGCAGCGTTGTCCGGGACAGGGATGCGACTGAAGCTTTCTTT. The chain is built from TRBV29-1 and TRBJ1-1; 9 bases are shared with TRBD1. Germline lookup yields CDR1 SQVTM and CDR2 ANQGSEA. The CDR3 contains 14 residues. Trimming cost V 4 bases and J 5 bases; bases outside gene matches: 8.

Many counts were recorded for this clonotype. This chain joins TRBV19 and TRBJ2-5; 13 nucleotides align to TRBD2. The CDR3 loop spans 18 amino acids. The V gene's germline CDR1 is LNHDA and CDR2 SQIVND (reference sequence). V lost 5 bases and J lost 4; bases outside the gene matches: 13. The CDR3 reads CASSPPGLAGSRGETQYF. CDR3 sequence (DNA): TGTGCCAGTAGTCCCCCGGGACTAGCGGGATCAAGGGGAGAGACCCAGTACTTC.

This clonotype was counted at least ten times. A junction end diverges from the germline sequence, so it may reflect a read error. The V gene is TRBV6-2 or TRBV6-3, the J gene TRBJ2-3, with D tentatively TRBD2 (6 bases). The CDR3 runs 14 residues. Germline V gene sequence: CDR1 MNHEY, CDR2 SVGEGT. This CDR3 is CASRSPGDTDTQCF. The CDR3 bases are TGTGCCAGCAGGTCGCCGGGAGACACAGATACGCAGTGTTTT.

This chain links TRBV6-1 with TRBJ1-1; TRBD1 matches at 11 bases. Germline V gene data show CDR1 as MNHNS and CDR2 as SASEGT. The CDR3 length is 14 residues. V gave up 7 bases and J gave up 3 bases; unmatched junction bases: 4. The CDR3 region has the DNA TGTGCCAGCAAAGGACAGGGGGCCGACACTGAAGCTTTCTTT. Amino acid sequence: CASKGQGADTEAFF.

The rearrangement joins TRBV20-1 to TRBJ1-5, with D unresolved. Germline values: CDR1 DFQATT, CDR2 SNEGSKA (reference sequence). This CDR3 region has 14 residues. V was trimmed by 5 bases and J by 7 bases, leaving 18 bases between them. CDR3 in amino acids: CSAGPEGRWQPQHF. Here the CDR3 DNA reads TGCAGTGCTGGACCCGAGGGTCGATGGCAGCCCCAGCATTTT.

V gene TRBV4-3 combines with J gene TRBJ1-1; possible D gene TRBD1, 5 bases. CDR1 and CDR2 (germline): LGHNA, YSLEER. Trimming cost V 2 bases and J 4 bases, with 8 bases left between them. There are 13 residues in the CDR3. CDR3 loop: CASSQPGLTEAFF. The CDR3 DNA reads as TGCGCCAGCAGCCAACCAGGGCTCACTGAAGCTTTCTTT.

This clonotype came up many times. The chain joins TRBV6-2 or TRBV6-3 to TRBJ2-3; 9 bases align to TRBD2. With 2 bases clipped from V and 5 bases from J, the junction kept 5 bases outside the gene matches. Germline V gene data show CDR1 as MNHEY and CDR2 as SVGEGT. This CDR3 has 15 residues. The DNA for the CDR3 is TGTGCCAGCAGTTACGGCGGGGGGGCAAGAGATACGCAGTATTTT. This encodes CASSYGGGARDTQYF.

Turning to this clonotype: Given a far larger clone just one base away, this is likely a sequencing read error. This CDR3 reads CASSQGGLLYEQFF. CDR3 coding DNA: TGTGCCAGCAGCCAAGGAGGGTTGTTGTACGAGCAGTTCTTC. The genes are TRBV14 and TRBJ2-1; D perhaps matches TRBD2 (5 bases). V was trimmed by 1 base and J by 10 bases, leaving 14 bases between them. The CDR3 is made up of 14 amino acids. Germline V gives CDR1 SGHDN, CDR2 FVKESK.

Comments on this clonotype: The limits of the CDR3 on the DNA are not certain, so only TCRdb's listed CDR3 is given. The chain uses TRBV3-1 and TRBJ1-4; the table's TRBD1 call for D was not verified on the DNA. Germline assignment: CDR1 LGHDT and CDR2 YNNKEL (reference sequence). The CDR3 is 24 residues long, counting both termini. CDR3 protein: CASTNQTSMYLCASRGITNEKLFF.

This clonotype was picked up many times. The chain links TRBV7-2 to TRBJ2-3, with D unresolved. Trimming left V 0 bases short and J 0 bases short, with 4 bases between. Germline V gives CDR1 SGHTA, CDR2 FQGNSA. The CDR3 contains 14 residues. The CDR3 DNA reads TGTGCCAGCAGCTTAGCGGGGAGCACAGATACGCAGTATTTT. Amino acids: CASSLAGSTDTQYF. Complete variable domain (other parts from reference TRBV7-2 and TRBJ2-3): GAGVSQSPSNKVTEKGKDVELRCDPISGHTALYWYRQSLGQGLEFLIYFQGNSAPDKSGLPSDRFSAERTGGSVSTLTIQRTQQEDSAVYLCASSLAGSTDTQYFGPGTRLTVL.

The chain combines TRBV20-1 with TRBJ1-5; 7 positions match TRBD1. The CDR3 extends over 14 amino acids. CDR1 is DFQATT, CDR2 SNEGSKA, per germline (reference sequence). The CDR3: CSVTTGASNQPQHF. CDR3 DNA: TGCAGCGTCACTACAGGGGCGAGCAATCAGCCCCAGCATTTT.

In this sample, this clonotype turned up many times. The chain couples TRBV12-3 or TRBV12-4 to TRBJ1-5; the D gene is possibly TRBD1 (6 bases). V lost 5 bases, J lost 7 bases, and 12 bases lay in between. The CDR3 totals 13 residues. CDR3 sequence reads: CASSPGARQPQHF. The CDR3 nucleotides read TGTGCCAGCAGTCCAGGGGCACGGCAGCCCCAGCATTTT.

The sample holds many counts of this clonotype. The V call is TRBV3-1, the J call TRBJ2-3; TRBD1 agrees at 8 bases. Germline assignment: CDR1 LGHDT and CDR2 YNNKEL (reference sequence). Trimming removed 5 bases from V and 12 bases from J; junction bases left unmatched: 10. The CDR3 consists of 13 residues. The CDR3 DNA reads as TGTGCCAGCAGCGACAGGGGCGGTTGGATACAGTATTTT. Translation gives CASSDRGGWIQYF.

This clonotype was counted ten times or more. In DNA, the CDR3 is TGTGCCAGCAGCCAACTAGCGGGATTAACAGATACGCAGTATTTT. This translates into CASSQLAGLTDTQYF. The chain links TRBV7-9 to TRBJ2-3, with TRBD2 matching 10 bases. CDR1 and CDR2 (germline): SEHNR, FQNEAQ (reference sequence). This CDR3 has 15 residues. The V segment lost 5 bases and the J segment 3 bases; nucleotides outside the gene matches: 5.

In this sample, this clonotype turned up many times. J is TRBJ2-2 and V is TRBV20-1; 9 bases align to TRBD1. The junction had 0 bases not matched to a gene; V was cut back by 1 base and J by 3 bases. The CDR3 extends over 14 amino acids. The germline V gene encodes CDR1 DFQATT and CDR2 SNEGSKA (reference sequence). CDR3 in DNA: TGCAGTGCTAGAGGACAGGGGGACACCGGGGAGCTGTTTTTT. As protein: CSARGQGDTGELFF.

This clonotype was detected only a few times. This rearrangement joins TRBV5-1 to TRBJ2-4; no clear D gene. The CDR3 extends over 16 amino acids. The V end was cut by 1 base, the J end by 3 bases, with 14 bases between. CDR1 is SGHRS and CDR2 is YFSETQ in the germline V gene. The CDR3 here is CASSLYPRTFKNIQYF. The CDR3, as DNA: TGCGCCAGCAGCTTGTATCCGAGGACCTTCAAAAACATTCAGTACTTC.